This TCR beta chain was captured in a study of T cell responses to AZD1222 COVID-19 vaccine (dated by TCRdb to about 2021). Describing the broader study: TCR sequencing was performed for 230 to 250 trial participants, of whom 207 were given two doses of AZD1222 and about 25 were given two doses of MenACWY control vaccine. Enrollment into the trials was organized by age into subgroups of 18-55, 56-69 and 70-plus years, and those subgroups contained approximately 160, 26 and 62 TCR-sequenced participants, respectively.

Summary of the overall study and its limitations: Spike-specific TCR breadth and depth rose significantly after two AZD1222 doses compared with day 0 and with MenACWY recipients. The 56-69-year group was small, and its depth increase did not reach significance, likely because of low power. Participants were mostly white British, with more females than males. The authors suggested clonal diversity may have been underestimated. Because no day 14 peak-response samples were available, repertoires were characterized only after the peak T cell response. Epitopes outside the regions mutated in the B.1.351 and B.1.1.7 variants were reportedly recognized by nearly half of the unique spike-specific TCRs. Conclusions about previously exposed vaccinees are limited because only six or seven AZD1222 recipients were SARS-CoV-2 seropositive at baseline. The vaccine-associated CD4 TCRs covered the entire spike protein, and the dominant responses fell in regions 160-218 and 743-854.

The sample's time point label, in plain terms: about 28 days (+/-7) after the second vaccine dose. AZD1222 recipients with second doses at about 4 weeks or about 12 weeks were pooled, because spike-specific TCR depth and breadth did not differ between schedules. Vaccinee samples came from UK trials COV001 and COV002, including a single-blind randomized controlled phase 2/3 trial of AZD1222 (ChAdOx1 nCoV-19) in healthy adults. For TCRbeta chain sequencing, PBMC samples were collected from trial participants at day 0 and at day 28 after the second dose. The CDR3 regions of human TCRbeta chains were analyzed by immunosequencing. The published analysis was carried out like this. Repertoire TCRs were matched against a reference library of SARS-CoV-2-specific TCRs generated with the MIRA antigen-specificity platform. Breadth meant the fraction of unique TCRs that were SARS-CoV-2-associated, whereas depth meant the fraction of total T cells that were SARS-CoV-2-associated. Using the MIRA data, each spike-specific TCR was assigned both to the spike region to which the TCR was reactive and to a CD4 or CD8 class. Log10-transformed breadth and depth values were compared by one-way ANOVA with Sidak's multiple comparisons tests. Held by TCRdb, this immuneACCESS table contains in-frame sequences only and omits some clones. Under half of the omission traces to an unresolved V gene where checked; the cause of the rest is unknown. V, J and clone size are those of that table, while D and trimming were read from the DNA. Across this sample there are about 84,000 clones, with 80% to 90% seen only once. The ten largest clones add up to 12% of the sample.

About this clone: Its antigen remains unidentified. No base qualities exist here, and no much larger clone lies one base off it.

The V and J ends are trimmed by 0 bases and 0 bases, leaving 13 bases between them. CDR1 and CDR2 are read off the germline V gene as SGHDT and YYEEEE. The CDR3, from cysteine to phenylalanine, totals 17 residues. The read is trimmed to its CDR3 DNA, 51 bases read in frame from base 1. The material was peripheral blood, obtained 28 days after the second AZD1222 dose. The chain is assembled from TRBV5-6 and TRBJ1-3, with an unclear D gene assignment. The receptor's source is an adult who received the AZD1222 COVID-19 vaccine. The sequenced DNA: TGTGCCAGCAGCTTGGAGCCCTGGGTCTACTCTGGAAACACCATATATTTT. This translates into CASSLEPWVYSGNTIYF.